This T cell receptor (beta chain) was sequenced during a study of control samples from healthy donors and cancer patients. Using immunoSEQ multiplex PCR, the repertoire was profiled, and TCRdb retains in-frame clones only, with some absent. The sample consists of 350,000 to 450,000 clones, 90% of them appearing once. The V end was cut by 2 bases, the J end by 4 bases, with 23 bases between. Germline lookup yields CDR1 SQVTM and CDR2 ANQGSEA. CDR3 length equals 17 residues. Sequencing used PBMCs. The origin of this receptor is a man aged 40-49 years with head and neck cancer. The V and J genes are TRBV29-1 and TRBJ1-2; D gene uncertain. CDR3 nucleotide sequence: TGCAGCGTTGAAAGACGCGGCTCTGGACGAGCTAGCTATGGCTACACCTTC. Translated, it gives CSVERRGSGRASYGYTF.